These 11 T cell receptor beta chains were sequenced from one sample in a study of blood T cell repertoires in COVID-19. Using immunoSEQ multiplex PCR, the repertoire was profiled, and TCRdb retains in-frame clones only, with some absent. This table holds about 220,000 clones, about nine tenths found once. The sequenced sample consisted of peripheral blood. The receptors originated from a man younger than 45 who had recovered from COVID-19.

The CDR3 bases are TGTGCCTGGAGTGTCGGACAGGGACTCGCTGAAGCTTTCTTT. Translated: CAWSVGQGLAEAFF. V usage is TRBV30 and J usage is TRBJ1-1; 8 nucleotides match TRBD1. Losses at the gene ends were 0 bases for V and 6 bases for J; bases not matched to a gene: 6. This CDR3 has 14 residues. Germline CDR1 GTSNPN, CDR2 SVGIG (reference sequence).

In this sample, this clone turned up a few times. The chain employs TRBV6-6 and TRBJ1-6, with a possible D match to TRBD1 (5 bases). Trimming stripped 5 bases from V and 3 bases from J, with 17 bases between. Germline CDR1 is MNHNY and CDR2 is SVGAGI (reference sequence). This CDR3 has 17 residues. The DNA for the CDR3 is TGTGCCAGCAGTCGACCCCAGGGCTTCGGCTATAATTCACCCCTCCACTTT. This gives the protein CASSRPQGFGYNSPLHF.

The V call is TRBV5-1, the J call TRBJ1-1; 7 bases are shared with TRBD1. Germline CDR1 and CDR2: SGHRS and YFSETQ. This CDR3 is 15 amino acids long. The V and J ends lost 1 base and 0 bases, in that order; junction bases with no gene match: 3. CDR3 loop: CASSLRTGMNTEAFF. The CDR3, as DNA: TGCGCCAGCAGCTTGAGGACAGGAATGAACACTGAAGCTTTCTTT. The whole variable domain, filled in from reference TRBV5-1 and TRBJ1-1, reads KAGVTQTPRYLIKTRGQQVTLSCSPISGHRSVSWYQQTPGQGLQFLFEYFSETQRNKGNFPGRFSGRQFSNSRSEMNVSTLELGDSALYLCASSLRTGMNTEAFFGQGTRLTVV.

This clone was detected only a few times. The CDR3 DNA is TGTGCCAGCAGATCGACAGGGGTCCACGAGCAGTACTTC. Its translation: CASRSTGVHEQYF. J is TRBJ2-7 and V is TRBV11-2; TRBD1 matches 8 bases. Unmatched junction bases numbered 6, after V lost 6 bases and J lost 5 bases. This CDR3 region has 13 residues. Germline V gene lookup returns CDR1 SGHAT and CDR2 FQNNGV.

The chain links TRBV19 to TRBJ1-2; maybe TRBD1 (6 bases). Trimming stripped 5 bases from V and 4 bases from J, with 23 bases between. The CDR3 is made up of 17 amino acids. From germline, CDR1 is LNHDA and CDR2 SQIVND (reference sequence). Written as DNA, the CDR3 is TGTGCCAGTAGTTCGGGACACCCATCAAAGGAGAGCTATGGCTACACCTTC. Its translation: CASSSGHPSKESYGYTF.

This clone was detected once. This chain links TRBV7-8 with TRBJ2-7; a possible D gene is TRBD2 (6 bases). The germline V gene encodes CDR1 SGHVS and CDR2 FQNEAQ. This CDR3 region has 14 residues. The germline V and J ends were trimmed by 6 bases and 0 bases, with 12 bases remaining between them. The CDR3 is CASRGGRSSYEQYF. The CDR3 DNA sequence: TGTGCCAGCAGGGGGGGACGGAGCTCCTACGAGCAGTACTTC.

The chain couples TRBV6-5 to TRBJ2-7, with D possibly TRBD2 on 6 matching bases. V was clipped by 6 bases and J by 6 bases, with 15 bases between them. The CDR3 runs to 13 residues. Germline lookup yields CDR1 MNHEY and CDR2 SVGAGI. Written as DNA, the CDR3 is TGTGCCAGCAGCTTGATCAGGGAGGCCGAGCAGTACTTC. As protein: CASSLIREAEQYF.

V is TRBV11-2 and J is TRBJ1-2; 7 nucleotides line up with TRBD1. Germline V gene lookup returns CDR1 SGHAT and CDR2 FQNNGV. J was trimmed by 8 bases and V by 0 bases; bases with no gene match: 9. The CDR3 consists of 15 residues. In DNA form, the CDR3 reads TGTGCCAGCAGCTTAGAATTTCGGGACAGCAGGGGCTACACCTTC. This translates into CASSLEFRDSRGYTF.

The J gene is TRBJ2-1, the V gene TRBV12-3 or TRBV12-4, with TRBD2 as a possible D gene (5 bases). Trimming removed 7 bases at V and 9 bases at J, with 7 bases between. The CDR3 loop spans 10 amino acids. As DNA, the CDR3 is TGTGCCAGCATGGGGAGTGAGCAGTTCTTC. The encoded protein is CASMGSEQFF.

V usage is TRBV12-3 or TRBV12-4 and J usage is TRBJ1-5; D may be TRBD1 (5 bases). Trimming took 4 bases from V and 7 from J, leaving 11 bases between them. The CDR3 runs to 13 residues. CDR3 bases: TGTGCCAGCAGTTCAGGGTTGGAACAGCCCCAGCATTTT. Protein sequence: CASSSGLEQPQHF.

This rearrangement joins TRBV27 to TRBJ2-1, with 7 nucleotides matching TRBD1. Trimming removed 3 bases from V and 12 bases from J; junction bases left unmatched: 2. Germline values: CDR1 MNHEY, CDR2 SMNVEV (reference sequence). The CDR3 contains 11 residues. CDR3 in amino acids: CASSLGDRQFF. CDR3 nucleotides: TGTGCCAGCAGTTTGGGGGACAGGCAGTTCTTC.